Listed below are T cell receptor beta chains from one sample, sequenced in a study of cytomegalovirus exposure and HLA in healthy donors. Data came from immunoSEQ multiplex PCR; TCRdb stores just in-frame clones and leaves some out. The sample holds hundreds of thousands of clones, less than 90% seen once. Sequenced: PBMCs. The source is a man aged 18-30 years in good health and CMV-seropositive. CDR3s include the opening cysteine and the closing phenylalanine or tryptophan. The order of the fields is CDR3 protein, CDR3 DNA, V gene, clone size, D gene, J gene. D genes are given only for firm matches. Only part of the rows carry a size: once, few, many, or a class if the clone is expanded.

cdr3_aa: CASSQWAGELFF
cdr3_nt: TGTGCCAGCAGCCAGTGGGCCGGGGAGCTGTTTTTT
v_call: TRBV14
clone_size: -
d_call: -
j_call: TRBJ2-2

cdr3_aa: CASSIGGQPVYGYTF
cdr3_nt: TGTGCCAGTAGTATTGGCGGACAGCCGGTCTATGGCTACACCTTC
v_call: TRBV19
clone_size: -
d_call: -
j_call: TRBJ1-2

cdr3_aa: CASSGQNTGELFF
cdr3_nt: TGTGCCAGCAGCGGACAAAACACCGGGGAGCTGTTTTTT
v_call: TRBV5-4
clone_size: -
d_call: -
j_call: TRBJ2-2

cdr3_aa: CASSFSYEQYF
cdr3_nt: TGCGCCAGCAGTTTCTCCTACGAGCAGTACTTC
v_call: TRBV10-2
clone_size: -
d_call: -
j_call: TRBJ2-7

cdr3_aa: CASSLGSATDTQYF
cdr3_nt: TGCGCCAGCAGCTTGGGATCTGCCACAGATACGCAGTATTTT
v_call: TRBV5-1
clone_size: -
d_call: -
j_call: TRBJ2-3

cdr3_aa: CSARVYTEAFF
cdr3_nt: TGCAGTGCTAGAGTATACACTGAAGCTTTCTTT
v_call: TRBV20-1
clone_size: -
d_call: -
j_call: TRBJ1-1

cdr3_aa: CASSWDGNTEAFF
cdr3_nt: TGTGCCAGCAGTTGGGACGGGAACACTGAAGCTTTCTTT
v_call: TRBV28
clone_size: -
d_call: -
j_call: TRBJ1-1

cdr3_aa: CASSDRDSSYNEQFF
cdr3_nt: TGTGCCAGCAGTGACCGGGACAGCTCCTACAATGAGCAGTTCTTC
v_call: TRBV27
clone_size: -
d_call: TRBD1
j_call: TRBJ2-1

cdr3_aa: CASSQVGYTF
cdr3_nt: TGTGCCAGCAGTCAGGTTGGCTACACCTTC
v_call: TRBV28
clone_size: -
d_call: -
j_call: TRBJ1-2

cdr3_aa: CASSPLGIGNEQFF
cdr3_nt: TGTGCCAGCAGCCCGCTCGGGATCGGAAATGAGCAGTTCTTC
v_call: TRBV7-9
clone_size: -
d_call: -
j_call: TRBJ2-1

cdr3_aa: CSARDSPATTF
cdr3_nt: TGCAGTGCTAGAGATTCTCCCGCAACCACCTTC
v_call: TRBV20-1
clone_size: -
d_call: -
j_call: TRBJ1-2

cdr3_aa: CASSSIGTGNTGELFF
cdr3_nt: TGTGCCAGCAGTTCCATCGGGACAGGGAACACCGGGGAGCTGTTTTTT
v_call: TRBV6-5
clone_size: -
d_call: TRBD1
j_call: TRBJ2-2

cdr3_aa: CASSSQGRLQETQYF
cdr3_nt: TGTGCCAGCAGTTCCCAAGGGCGCTTGCAAGAGACCCAGTACTTC
v_call: TRBV6-5
clone_size: few
d_call: -
j_call: TRBJ2-5

cdr3_aa: CAIMGQGSYGYTF
cdr3_nt: TGTGCCATCATGGGGCAGGGGAGCTATGGCTACACCTTC
v_call: TRBV10-3
clone_size: -
d_call: -
j_call: TRBJ1-2

cdr3_aa: CASSYSRQGQNTIYF
cdr3_nt: TGTGCCAGCAGTTACTCTCGACAGGGACAAAACACCATATATTTT
v_call: TRBV6-5
clone_size: -
d_call: TRBD1
j_call: TRBJ1-3

cdr3_aa: CASSLVGRPYEQYF
cdr3_nt: TGTGCCAGCAGCTTAGTTGGCAGGCCTTACGAGCAGTACTTC
v_call: TRBV11-2
clone_size: -
d_call: -
j_call: TRBJ2-7

cdr3_aa: CASSLLDSSYEQYF
cdr3_nt: TGTGCCAGCAGTTTATTAGACAGCTCCTACGAGCAGTACTTC
v_call: TRBV27
clone_size: -
d_call: -
j_call: TRBJ2-7

cdr3_aa: CASSLGGGSDTGELFF
cdr3_nt: TGTGCCAGCAGCTTAGGGGGGGGCAGTGACACCGGGGAGCTGTTTTTT
v_call: TRBV7-7
clone_size: -
d_call: -
j_call: TRBJ2-2

cdr3_aa: CASSLRAGDSTDTQYF
cdr3_nt: TGTGCCAGCAGCTTACGAGCGGGTGACAGCACAGATACGCAGTATTTT
v_call: TRBV7-6
clone_size: -
d_call: -
j_call: TRBJ2-3

cdr3_aa: CASSLSASGMAKQYF
cdr3_nt: TGTGCCAGCAGTTTATCGGCGAGCGGGATGGCCAAGCAGTACTTC
v_call: TRBV27
clone_size: -
d_call: TRBD2
j_call: TRBJ2-7

cdr3_aa: CASRRRGFPTSSYNEQFF
cdr3_nt: TGTGCCAGCAGGAGGAGAGGCTTCCCCACCAGCTCCTACAATGAGCAGTTCTTC
v_call: TRBV2
clone_size: -
d_call: -
j_call: TRBJ2-1

cdr3_aa: CSVGQGEGEQYF
cdr3_nt: TGCAGCGTTGGACAGGGAGAGGGGGAGCAGTACTTC
v_call: TRBV29-1
clone_size: -
d_call: TRBD1
j_call: TRBJ2-7

cdr3_aa: CASSGTGTGPYEQYF
cdr3_nt: TGTGCCAGCAGCGGAACCGGGACAGGGCCCTACGAGCAGTACTTC
v_call: TRBV7-8
clone_size: -
d_call: TRBD1
j_call: TRBJ2-7

cdr3_aa: CASTLAGDYEQYF
cdr3_nt: TGTGCCAGCACTCTAGCGGGGGACTACGAGCAGTACTTC
v_call: TRBV2
clone_size: -
d_call: TRBD2
j_call: TRBJ2-7

cdr3_aa: CASSQDSSGLSYEQYF
cdr3_nt: TGTGCCAGCAGCCAAGATTCTAGCGGGCTCTCCTACGAGCAGTACTTC
v_call: TRBV4-2
clone_size: -
d_call: TRBD2
j_call: TRBJ2-7

cdr3_aa: CSVRTGSSYNEQFF
cdr3_nt: TGCAGCGTCCGGACTGGAAGCTCCTACAATGAGCAGTTCTTC
v_call: TRBV29-1
clone_size: -
d_call: -
j_call: TRBJ2-1

cdr3_aa: CASSPSADTQYF
cdr3_nt: TGTGCCAGCAGTCCCTCGGCAGATACGCAGTATTTT
v_call: TRBV6-5
clone_size: -
d_call: -
j_call: TRBJ2-3

cdr3_aa: CASSEGAGTTYTF
cdr3_nt: TGTGCCAGCAGTGAGGGGGCGGGCACGACCTACACCTTC
v_call: TRBV2
clone_size: -
d_call: -
j_call: TRBJ1-2

cdr3_aa: CASSLRVNYGYTF
cdr3_nt: TGTGCCAGCAGTTTACGAGTGAACTATGGCTACACCTTC
v_call: TRBV27
clone_size: few
d_call: -
j_call: TRBJ1-2

cdr3_aa: CASSLGQPYEQFF
cdr3_nt: TGTGCCAGCAGCTTGGGCCAGCCCTATGAGCAGTTCTTC
v_call: TRBV7-6
clone_size: once
d_call: -
j_call: TRBJ2-1

cdr3_aa: CATGSTDTQYF
cdr3_nt: TGTGCCACCGGTAGCACAGATACGCAGTATTTT
v_call: TRBV6-6
clone_size: -
d_call: -
j_call: TRBJ2-3